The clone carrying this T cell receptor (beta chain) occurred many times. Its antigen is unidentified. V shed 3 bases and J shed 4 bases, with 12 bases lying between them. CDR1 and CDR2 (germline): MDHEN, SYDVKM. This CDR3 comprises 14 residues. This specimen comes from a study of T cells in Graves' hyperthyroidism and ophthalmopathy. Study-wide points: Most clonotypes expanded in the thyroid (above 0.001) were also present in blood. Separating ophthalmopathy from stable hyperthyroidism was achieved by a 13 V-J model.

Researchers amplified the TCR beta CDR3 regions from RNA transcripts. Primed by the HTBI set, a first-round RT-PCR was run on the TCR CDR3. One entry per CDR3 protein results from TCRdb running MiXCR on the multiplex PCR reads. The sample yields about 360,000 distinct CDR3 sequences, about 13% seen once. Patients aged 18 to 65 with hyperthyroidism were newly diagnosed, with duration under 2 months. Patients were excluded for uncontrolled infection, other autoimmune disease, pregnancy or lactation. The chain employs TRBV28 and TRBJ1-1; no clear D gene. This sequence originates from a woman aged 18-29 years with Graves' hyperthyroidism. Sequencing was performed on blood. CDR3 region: CASSFEGTRTEAFF. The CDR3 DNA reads TGTGCCAGCAGTTTTGAGGGTACGCGCACTGAAGCTTTCTTT.